The T cell receptor beta chain described here comes from a study of blood T cell repertoires in COVID-19. Source study methods: Reference gene primers were amplified, and this amplification served to estimate nucleated cell counts. Generated by immunoSEQ multiplex PCR, the TCRdb table keeps only in-frame clones and is missing some. Clone size and the V and J calls come from that table; the DNA yielded D and trimming. The data show 150,000 to 200,000 clones, with roughly 76% seen just once and more than 9.5% held by the top ten. Sequences were obtained from peripheral blood. This TCR derives from a woman aged 40 to 55 with COVID-19, enrolled during active disease.

The CDR3 nucleotides read TGTGCCAGCAGCAAAGAACGAGAGGCACCTCCTTCCTACGAGCAGTACTTC. Encoded protein: CASSKEREAPPSYEQYF. The rearrangement uses TRBV21-1 and TRBJ2-7; the listed D gene, TRBD2, was not tested against the DNA. TRBV21-1 is designated a pseudogene. The CDR3 is 17 amino acids.